This entry describes one T cell receptor (beta chain). Its antigen is not identified. The sample belongs to a study of beta chain features in type 1 diabetes. Study-level information: Patients and healthy donors were similar in age, gender and cell yields. Whole-study results and caveats: Shorter TCRB CDR3s, moderately but significantly so, were found in Type 1 diabetes patients in all four CD4+ subsets.

The authors reverse transcribed all of the isolated RNA, so sequencing captured expressed TCRB transcripts. Average reads for naive, central memory and regulatory T cell samples were about 3.57 million. The data were produced by immunoSEQ multiplex PCR, yet TCRdb's version contains in-frame clones alone and is incomplete. Of around 240,000 clones in the sample, under 70% are singletons; the top ten hold around 0.057%. This clonotype was obtained from a man aged 25 to 40 in good health. Sequenced material: naive CD4+ T cells from blood.

CDR3 amino acids: CASSSTPGQYF. The CDR3 DNA sequence: TGTGCCAGCAGTTCCACCCCCGGGCAGTACTTC. The V gene is TRBV28, the J gene TRBJ2-7; D gene uncertain. V was trimmed by 4 bases and J by 9 bases, leaving 10 bases between them. The CDR3 is 11 amino acids. CDR1 and CDR2 from the germline V gene are MDHEN and SYDVKM.